This T cell receptor (beta chain) originates from a study of CXCR3-negative and CXCR3-positive naive CD8 T cells. Turning to the study itself: There were 130 million or so TRB reads altogether, and each library had about 1.5 +/- 0.3 million of them. Findings of the study overall: Against CXCR3-negative naive cells, CXCR3-positive naive cells showed more hydrophobic TRB CDR3s. After cryopreservation, CXCR3 expression dropped partially; most assays used fresh PBMCs.

The study sorted every CD8+ T cell subset in triplicate at 300,000 cells each. CD45RO-CCR7+CD27+CD95- marked naive CD8+ T cells. The authors prepared UMI-labeled TRB cDNA libraries by 5' RACE. One entry per CDR3 protein, without DNA, is what TCRdb gives after re-calling the 5' RACE reads. The specimen's table records 50,000 or so distinct CDR3 sequences. A word on this clonotype: The antigen is undetermined.

CDR3 length: 13 amino acids. Germline V gives CDR1 SGDLS, CDR2 YYNGEE. This clonotype originated in a human donor in good health. Some clones in this sample may be carry-over from other donors' samples. Sequencing was performed on naive CXCR3+ CD8+ T cells from blood. Subset: CD45RO-CCR7+CD27+CD95- naive CD8+ T cells expressing CXCR3 (TNR3+). V usage is TRBV9 and J usage is TRBJ2-7; TCRdb calls TRBD1, which cannot be checked without DNA. CDR3 in amino acids: CASSHGQTYEQYF.